The T cell receptor (beta chain) under discussion was sequenced for a study of tumor-infiltrating lymphocytes in primary liver carcinoma. Across the study: Surgical resection was used to treat these primary liver carcinoma patients.

The CDR3 extends over 12 amino acids. Per germline, CDR1 SEHNR and CDR2 FQNEAQ (reference sequence). Trimming cost V 5 bases and J 4 bases, with 9 bases left between them. TCR beta cDNA was made from 500 ng total RNA with a constant-region primer. Libraries of TCR beta came from three nested multiplex PCR rounds with slightly modified ARM-PCR. Forward primers for TRBV1-TRBV30 and a C-beta reverse primer served the first two PCR rounds, at roughly 10 cycles each. One entry per CDR3 protein results from TCRdb running MiXCR on the multiplex PCR reads. The table lists 250,000 to 350,000 distinct CDR3 sequences, roughly 60% of them singletons. General study results and limits: Tumors had a top-250-clone fraction that was significantly higher than blood (p = 0.039). Since sampling was bulk and unsorted, CD4+ and CD8+ repertoires were not compared.

A note on this clonotype: Its specificity is unknown.

RNA isolated from unsorted whole blood supplied the blood RNA, with germline DNA also extracted. This TCR was recovered from a woman aged 25 to 39 with primary liver carcinoma and hepatitis B virus infection. The specimen sequenced was peripheral blood. The chain couples TRBV7-9 to TRBJ2-7, with D unresolved. CDR3 loop: CASSPRWYEQYF. For the CDR3, the DNA is TGTGCCAGCAGCCCAAGGTGGTACGAGCAGTACTTC.